This T cell receptor beta chain emerged from a study of patients and donors after allogeneic stem cell transplantation. The CDR3 has 15 amino acids. CDR1 LGHNA and CDR2 YSLEER come from the germline V gene. V gave up 0 bases and J gave up 4 bases, with 13 bases separating them. TCRdb re-called the RT-PCR reads through MiXCR, storing one row per CDR3 protein. The sample carries 150,000 to 200,000 distinct CDR3 sequences, roughly 31% recorded once. The sample taken for sequencing was blood, either unsorted or a sorted T cell fraction (not recorded which). The chain joins TRBV4-3 to TRBJ2-7, with D unresolved. The clonotype originates from a human donor who was either an allogeneic HSCT recipient or a stem cell or donor lymphocyte infusion donor (not recorded which). It is not recorded whose cells these are; they may come from a transplant donor. This CDR3 is CASSQEGSSPYEQYF. CDR3 DNA: TGCGCCAGCAGCCAAGAAGGCAGCTCCCCTTACGAGCAGTACTTC.